What follows are 24 T cell receptor beta chains derived from one specimen sequenced in a study of cytomegalovirus exposure and HLA in healthy donors. Use of 60 Vbeta and 13 Jbeta primers characterized the PCR. The table came from immunoSEQ multiplex PCR; TCRdb's copy has only in-frame clones and leaves some out. The sample has approximately 100,000 clones; approximately 73% are singletons. Sample: PBMCs. The receptors shown here come from a woman aged 18-29 years in good health and CMV-seropositive.

The genes are TRBV9 and TRBJ2-3, with 8 positions matching TRBD2. With 4 bases clipped from V and 3 bases from J, the junction kept 7 bases outside the gene matches. This CDR3 region has 15 residues. Germline V lookup: CDR1 SGDLS, CDR2 YYNGEE. The CDR3 DNA reads as TGTGCCAGCAGCCCCCGGGGGGGCCGTACAGATACGCAGTATTTT. This sequence encodes CASSPRGGRTDTQYF.

The CDR3 sequence: CASSLRQTPNYGYTF. Here the CDR3 DNA reads TGCGCCAGCAGCCTTCGACAGACACCTAACTATGGCTACACCTTC. This chain joins TRBV5-1 and TRBJ1-2; possible D gene TRBD1, 5 bases. This CDR3 region has 15 residues. The germline gives CDR1 SGHRS, CDR2 YFSETQ. Trimming left V 4 bases short and J 0 bases short, with 13 bases between.

The CDR3 DNA follows: TGTGCCAGTAACCTCGGGGGACTGATGGGCTACACCTTC. It specifies CASNLGGLMGYTF. J is TRBJ1-2 and V is TRBV19; D may be TRBD1 (5 bases). CDR1 and CDR2 from the germline V gene are LNHDA and SQIVND (reference sequence). CDR3 length: 13 residues. V shed 7 bases and J shed 8 bases, with 17 bases lying between them.

This chain uses TRBV19 with TRBJ2-5; 10 bases agree with TRBD2. Trimming at V came to 1 base and at J to 5 bases, leaving 10 bases not matched to a gene. This CDR3 spans 17 amino acids. The germline gives CDR1 LNHDA, CDR2 SQIVND (reference sequence). The CDR3 DNA is TGTGCCAGTAGTATAGGCGGTAGCGGGGGGCCGTGGGAGACCCAGTACTTC. This translates into CASSIGGSGGPWETQYF.

The chain carries TRBV7-3 and TRBJ2-5, with 7 bases lining up with TRBD2. This CDR3 contains 13 residues. The V and J ends lost 5 bases and 9 bases, in that order; junction bases with no gene match: 9. Germline assignment: CDR1 SGHTA and CDR2 FQGTGA. The CDR3 loop is CASSKGTTEAQYF. The CDR3 DNA is TGTGCCAGCAGCAAAGGGACTACCGAGGCCCAGTACTTC.

The V and J genes are TRBV25-1 and TRBJ2-3; 12 positions agree with TRBD2. Germline V CDR1 and CDR2: MGHDK, SYGVNS. Losses at the gene ends were 4 bases for V and 6 bases for J; bases not matched to a gene: 8. The CDR3 contains 16 residues. The CDR3: CASSGDTSGGRDTQYF. The DNA of the CDR3 is TGTGCCAGCAGTGGGGATACTAGCGGGGGGAGGGATACGCAGTATTTT.

The CDR3 DNA sequence: TGCGCCAGCAACCAACTAGCGGGGGGGCCGGAGACCCAGTACTTC. Its protein is CASNQLAGGPETQYF. V and J are TRBV5-1 and TRBJ2-5, with 13 nucleotides matching TRBD2. V shed 6 bases and J 5 bases; nucleotides not matched to a gene: 7. Germline V CDR1 and CDR2: SGHRS, YFSETQ. The CDR3 sequence is 15 residues long.

The V call is TRBV27, the J call TRBJ1-1; D remains unclear. This CDR3 is 14 amino acids long. CDR1 and CDR2 from the germline V gene are MNHEY and SMNVEV (reference sequence). V was pared by 2 bases and J by 0 bases, with 7 bases between. CDR3 sequence reads: CASSLEAMNTEAFF. Written as DNA, the CDR3 is TGTGCCAGCAGTTTAGAGGCCATGAACACTGAAGCTTTCTTT.

The CDR3 reads CASSVGSTINIEDYGYTF. The CDR3 DNA is TGTGCCAGCAGCGTAGGCTCGACTATTAACATCGAGGACTATGGCTACACCTTC. V is TRBV9 and J is TRBJ1-2; D call uncertain. Trimming cost V 0 bases and J 3 bases, with 21 bases left between them. The germline CDR1 and CDR2 sequences are SGDLS and YYNGEE. The length of the CDR3 is 18 residues.

The rearrangement uses TRBV28 and TRBJ2-5, with TRBD1 as a possible D gene (5 bases). The CDR3 is made up of 13 amino acids. V gave up 8 bases and J gave up 4 bases, with 14 bases separating them. Germline CDR1 and CDR2: MDHEN and SYDVKM. CDR3 sequence (DNA): TGTGCCAGCTCAGGGCTCGGTAGAGAGACCCAGTACTTC. Translating gives CASSGLGRETQYF.

The J gene is TRBJ2-3, the V gene TRBV21-1; the table calls TRBD2, which could not be checked here. TRBV21-1 is annotated as a pseudogene. The CDR3 is made up of 18 amino acids. The CDR3 coding sequence is TGTGCCAGCAGCATACGATCAAGACTAGCGGGAGTTCCAGATACGCAGTATTTT. Protein product: CASSIRSRLAGVPDTQYF.

V and J are TRBV18 and TRBJ2-3, with D maybe TRBD2 (6 bases). The CDR3 is 14 amino acids. Germline V gene data show CDR1 as KGHSH and CDR2 as LQKENI. V lost 6 bases, J lost 0 bases, and 10 bases lay in between. CDR3 region: CASSPGTSTDTQYF. For the CDR3, the DNA is TGTGCCAGCTCGCCCGGGACTAGCACAGATACGCAGTATTTT.

CDR3 sequence: CASSSREKLGYEQFF. The CDR3 DNA reads as TGTGCCAGCAGCAGCCGGGAAAAGTTAGGATATGAGCAGTTCTTC. V usage is TRBV5-4 and J usage is TRBJ2-1, with D possibly being TRBD2 (5 bases). In germline, CDR1 is SGHNT, CDR2 YYREEE (reference sequence). This CDR3 contains 15 residues. Trimming stripped 4 bases from V and 8 bases from J, with 19 bases between.

This rearrangement joins TRBV9 to TRBJ2-4; 10 bases are a match to TRBD1. The CDR3 has 19 residues. Germline CDR1 SGDLS, CDR2 YYNGEE. The J segment lost 4 bases and the V segment lost 0 bases, leaving 13 bases of the junction unmatched. The CDR3 bases are TGTGCCAGCAGCGTAGACCCGCAACCGGGACAGGGGTTGAAAAACATTCAGTACTTC. Translation gives CASSVDPQPGQGLKNIQYF.

This rearrangement joins TRBV5-7 to TRBJ2-5; D uncertain. TRBV5-7 is flagged as an ORF with uncertain function. Trimming pared 4 bases from V and 2 bases from J, leaving 24 bases between. The CDR3 contains 18 residues. Written as DNA, the CDR3 is TGTGCCAGCAGCCCCCGGATGGGCAGCCTTTTGCATCAAGAGACCCAGTACTTC. Protein product: CASSPRMGSLLHQETQYF.

The J gene is TRBJ2-7, the V gene TRBV27, with 8 bases identical to TRBD1. Germline values: CDR1 MNHEY, CDR2 SMNVEV (reference sequence). Trimming at V came to 3 bases and at J to 1 base, leaving 14 bases not matched to a gene. The CDR3 length is 18 residues. The CDR3 loop is CASSLTQQDRDKSYEQYF. CDR3 nucleotides: TGTGCCAGCAGTTTGACTCAACAGGACAGGGATAAATCCTACGAGCAGTACTTC.

The gene calls are TRBV6-5 and TRBJ2-3; 7 bases are a match to TRBD2. The CDR3 extends over 14 amino acids. Germline V lookup: CDR1 MNHEY, CDR2 SVGAGI. Germline trimming cut 7 bases from V and 3 bases from J; bases unmatched to any gene: 7. The CDR3 DNA sequence: TGTGCCAGCACCTCTGGTAGCGGGACAGATACGCAGTATTTT. The encoded protein is CASTSGSGTDTQYF.

This clone was recorded a few times. The V and J genes are TRBV10-3 and TRBJ2-5; 9 bases line up with TRBD1. Unmatched junction bases numbered 12, after V lost 6 bases and J lost 4 bases. CDR1 ENHRY and CDR2 SYGVKD come from the germline V gene. CDR3 size: 16 residues. CDR3 coding DNA: TGTGCCATCAGGGACCCCCGGGACAGGGATGGAGAGACCCAGTACTTC. Protein sequence: CAIRDPRDRDGETQYF.

CDR3: CASSQEVMGVDEQFF. The CDR3 DNA follows: TGCGCCAGCAGCCAAGAGGTCATGGGCGTCGATGAGCAGTTCTTC. This sequence joins TRBV4-1 and TRBJ2-1; no clear D gene. The germline V gene encodes CDR1 MGHRA and CDR2 YSYEKL. Trimming shortened V by 0 bases and J by 8 bases, and 14 bases separated the two germline ends. The CDR3 has 15 amino acids.

The CDR3 DNA sequence: TGCGCCAGCAGCTTGGCGATGGGGGGGATATACAATGAGCAGTTCTTC. This codes for CASSLAMGGIYNEQFF. The chain uses TRBV5-1 and TRBJ2-1, with 7 bases aligning to TRBD2. Trimming cost V 0 bases and J 4 bases; bases outside gene matches: 7. CDR1 is SGHRS, CDR2 YFSETQ, per germline. This CDR3 contains 16 residues.

This clone was seen a handful of times. The chain has TRBV9 and TRBJ2-7; the match to TRBD2 covers 7 bases. The germline V gene has CDR1 SGDLS and CDR2 YYNGEE. The trim removed 5 bases at V and 6 bases at J, leaving 11 bases unmatched. The CDR3 length is 14 residues. This chain's CDR3 is CASSGGGAGPEQYF. Written as DNA, the CDR3 is TGTGCCAGCAGTGGGGGGGGTGCTGGTCCCGAGCAGTACTTC.

The V call is TRBV18, the J call TRBJ1-1; TRBD1 is a possible D gene (5 bases). V was trimmed by 6 bases and J by 5 bases, leaving 19 bases between them. In germline, CDR1 is KGHSH, CDR2 LQKENI. This CDR3 contains 15 residues. The CDR3: CASSPRGGGKTEAFF. The CDR3 region has the DNA TGTGCCAGCTCGCCCCGCGGGGGAGGGAAGACTGAAGCTTTCTTT.

V gene TRBV6-1 combines with J gene TRBJ1-1; weak D call: TRBD1 (5 bases). The germline CDR1 and CDR2 sequences are MNHNS and SASEGT. This CDR3 is 17 amino acids long. The V gene lost 2 bases and the J gene lost 3 bases, with 19 bases spanning the gap. DNA for the CDR3: TGTGCCAGCAGTGAAACGTGGGGCGTAAGGTCGGACACTGAAGCTTTCTTT. Amino acids: CASSETWGVRSDTEAFF.

This clone was counted a few times. The junction departs from the called germline gene at one end, perhaps through a read error. This rearrangement joins TRBV28 to TRBJ1-4, with D perhaps TRBD1 (5 bases). Germline lookup yields CDR1 MDHEN and CDR2 SYDVKM. This CDR3 has 12 amino acids. CDR3 in amino acids: CASSSPAGRPKF. CDR3 sequence (DNA): TGTGCCAGCAGTTCACCGGCAGGGAGGCCTAAATTT.